This is a list of T cell receptor beta chains from one sample in a study of T cell changes during pregnancy in multiple sclerosis. Sequenced by immunoSEQ multiplex PCR; TCRdb stores in-frame clones only, minus some. The data contain 120,000 or so clones, approximately 94% of them singletons. The sequencing here drew on peripheral blood, taken before pregnancy. All receptors derive from a female donor with multiple sclerosis, enrolled in a pregnancy study. Each CDR3 is given with its conserved first and last residue. The D gene is left open where the match is weak.

TRBJ2-5,TRBV6-1,TRBD2,CASSVGGSPVETQYF
TRBJ2-3,TRBV11-2,-,CASTQMGITFTDTQYF
TRBJ2-7,TRBV5-1,-,CASSVFRGEKQYF
TRBJ2-1,TRBV6-1,-,CASSPSTTYNEQFF
TRBJ1-1,TRBV10-3,TRBD1,CAISGRQGLNTEAFF
TRBJ2-2,TRBV18,TRBD2,CASSRRPQRGTAGELFF
TRBJ1-2,TRBV7-8,-,CASTPGRELSEDGYTF
TRBJ1-5,TRBV2,-,CASSAGFLSQPQHF
TRBJ2-1,TRBV5-1,TRBD2,CASSFGGSGRTNEQFF
TRBJ1-1,TRBV6-5,-,CASSYLGSTEAFF
TRBJ1-3,TRBV7-2,-,CASSPPLTDGNTIYF
TRBJ1-6,TRBV6-5,TRBD1,CASSYSDRNSPLHF
TRBJ2-7,TRBV27,TRBD2,CASSSLAGGGYEQYF
TRBJ2-1,TRBV28,TRBD2,CASSSPGLPYNEQFF
TRBJ2-3,TRBV15,-,CATSRDPSTDTQYF
TRBJ1-5,TRBV28,TRBD1,CASSPDRVRLWSNQPQHF
TRBJ2-1,TRBV6-6,TRBD2,CASTLTSGGVNEQFF
TRBJ1-1,TRBV6-1,-,CASSEAGRTEAFF
TRBJ2-1,TRBV4-1,TRBD2,CASSQTGLAMKGNEQFF
TRBJ2-1,TRBV6-5,-,CASSSGVSYNEQFF
TRBJ2-3,TRBV6-1,TRBD2,CASSEMGGTDTQYF
TRBJ1-5,TRBV5-5,-,CASSLGGTMDQPQHF